Following are 21 T cell receptor beta chains from one sample sequenced in a study of cytomegalovirus exposure and HLA in healthy donors. PCR amplification relied on 60 Vbeta primers (plus 13 Jbeta primers). The table came from immunoSEQ multiplex PCR; TCRdb's copy has only in-frame clones and leaves some out. The data show about 130,000 clones, with roughly 73% seen just once and 4.8% held by the top ten. The sample comprised PBMCs. These receptors all come from a man in his sixties in good health and CMV-seropositive.

This clone has just a few counts. V and J are TRBV6-1 and TRBJ1-4, with D uncertain. CDR1 and CDR2 (germline): MNHNS, SASEGT. Trimming shortened V by 4 bases and J by 6 bases, and 12 bases separated the two germline ends. This CDR3 has 14 residues. The CDR3 DNA reads TGTGCCAGCAGTGCAAGGCAGGAATATGAAAAACTGTTTTTT. Translated, it gives CASSARQEYEKLFF.

V and J are TRBV28 and TRBJ1-2, with D maybe TRBD1 (6 bases). The CDR3 sequence is 17 residues long. Germline CDR1 is MDHEN and CDR2 is SYDVKM. With 4 bases removed from V and 6 bases from J, the gap between germline ends came to 24 bases. The CDR3 here is CASSSGTSSKVTNGYTF. The CDR3 DNA reads TGTGCCAGCAGTTCCGGGACATCCTCTAAAGTTACGAATGGCTACACCTTC.

The chain joins TRBV28 to TRBJ2-5; 10 bases agree with TRBD1. The CDR3 consists of 13 residues. Germline loops: CDR1 MDHEN, CDR2 SYDVKM. The V segment lost 11 bases and the J segment 4 bases; nucleotides outside the gene matches: 7. The CDR3 is CAVRQGAGETQYF. In DNA, the CDR3 is TGTGCCGTCCGACAGGGGGCCGGAGAGACCCAGTACTTC. Full variable domain (outside the CDR3, taken from reference TRBV28 and TRBJ2-5): DVKVTQSSRYLVKRTGEKVFLECVQDMDHENMFWYRQDPGLGLRLIYFSYDVKMKEKGDIPEGYSVSREKKERFSLILESASTNQTSMYLCAVRQGAGETQYFGPGTRLLVL.

The rearrangement uses TRBV2 and TRBJ2-5; no firm D call. Judging by the DNA end, TRBJ2-7 fits better; the J call may be wrong. There are 11 residues in the CDR3. Germline V gene lookup returns CDR1 SNHLY and CDR2 FYNNEI. This CDR3 is CASSSNYEQYF. The CDR3 coding sequence is TGTGCCAGCAGTTCCAACTACGAGCAGTACTTC.

The chain links TRBV28 to TRBJ1-5; 7 bases are shared with TRBD1. V was pared by 5 bases and J by 5 bases, with 6 bases of the junction left unmatched. The germline gives CDR1 MDHEN, CDR2 SYDVKM. The CDR3 spans 14 residues. CDR3 loop: CASSPQQGYQPQHF. CDR3 sequence (DNA): TGTGCCAGCAGTCCCCAACAGGGGTATCAGCCCCAGCATTTT.

A single count supports this clone. The genes are TRBV6-1 and TRBJ1-1, with D possibly being TRBD1 (6 bases). Germline values: CDR1 MNHNS, CDR2 SASEGT. The CDR3 is 13 amino acids. Deletions cut 6 bases from V and 2 bases from J, with 10 bases between. The CDR3 spells CASRDSSNTEAFF. CDR3 DNA sequence: TGTGCCAGCAGGGACAGTTCCAACACTGAAGCTTTCTTT.

The CDR3 is CASSQEAALGTDTQYF. CDR3 bases: TGCGCCAGCAGCCAAGAAGCGGCGTTAGGCACAGATACGCAGTATTTT. The V gene is TRBV4-1, the J gene TRBJ2-3, with D maybe TRBD2 (5 bases). The CDR3 runs to 16 residues. V was clipped by 0 bases and J by 1 base, with 11 bases between them. Germline values: CDR1 MGHRA, CDR2 YSYEKL.

The V gene is TRBV28, the J gene TRBJ2-5, with 8 bases lining up with TRBD2. V was clipped by 2 bases and J by 4 bases; unmatched bases: 9. CDR3 length equals 16 residues. Per germline, CDR1 MDHEN and CDR2 SYDVKM. CDR3 residues: CASSLNQAGGIETQYF. DNA for the CDR3: TGTGCCAGCAGTTTAAACCAGGCGGGGGGAATAGAGACCCAGTACTTC.

This sequence joins TRBV9 and TRBJ2-1; D ambiguous. Germline V gene lookup returns CDR1 SGDLS and CDR2 YYNGEE. V shed 0 bases and J shed 10 bases, with 14 bases lying between them. This CDR3 comprises 14 residues. The CDR3 reads CASSVGYPSGEQFF. CDR3 coding DNA: TGTGCCAGCAGCGTAGGTTACCCCTCCGGGGAGCAGTTCTTC.

This rearrangement joins TRBV5-4 to TRBJ2-5, with 10 bases identical to TRBD2. The germline CDR1 and CDR2 sequences are SGHNT and YYREEE (reference sequence). The CDR3 extends over 16 amino acids. V shed 3 bases, J shed 2 bases, and the junction held 7 bases outside the gene matches. This CDR3 is CASSSGGLAEQETQYF. The CDR3 region has the DNA TGTGCCAGCAGCTCAGGCGGACTAGCGGAACAAGAGACCCAGTACTTC.

A single count supports this clone. This chain uses TRBV2 with TRBJ1-5; 8 bases align to TRBD1. The CDR3 covers 14 residues. CDR1 is SNHLY and CDR2 is FYNNEI in the germline V gene. The trim removed 4 bases at V and 8 bases at J, leaving 7 bases unmatched. CDR3 sequence: CASSVYRGIEPQHF. CDR3 nucleotides: TGTGCCAGCAGTGTCTACAGGGGGATAGAGCCCCAGCATTTT.

This clone came up a few times. The gene calls are TRBV10-1 and TRBJ1-1; D remains ambiguous. The CDR3 extends over 14 amino acids. The V and J ends lost 0 bases and 1 base respectively, with 6 bases between them. Looked up from germline, CDR1 is WNHNN and CDR2 is SYGVQD (reference sequence). The CDR3 DNA is TGCGCCAGCAGTGAGTCGCCGAGGAACACTGAAGCTTTCTTT. It encodes CASSESPRNTEAFF.

The CDR3 spells CASSLVGGTDTQYF. The CDR3 region has the DNA TGTGCCAGCAGCTTAGTGGGAGGCACAGATACGCAGTATTTT. V and J are TRBV7-9 and TRBJ2-3; TRBD2 might be the D (5 bases). CDR3 length: 14 residues. CDR1 is SEHNR and CDR2 is FQNEAQ in the germline V gene (reference sequence). Trimming removed 1 base from V and 1 base from J, with 6 bases in between.

This clone was counted between two and nine times. The chain links TRBV7-3 to TRBJ2-3; D is perhaps TRBD1 (6 bases). Germline-derived CDR1 and CDR2 are SGHTA and FQGTGA. This CDR3 has 16 amino acids. V lost 5 bases and J 2 bases, leaving 17 bases between the germline ends. CDR3 nucleotides: TGTGCCAGCAGCCCTAGAGGGGCAGGGGACACAGATACGCAGTATTTT. As protein: CASSPRGAGDTDTQYF.

The chain has TRBV5-4 and TRBJ1-4; 7 bases align to TRBD1. Trimming took 3 bases from V and 8 from J; bases not matched to a gene: 10. The CDR3 spans 15 residues. Germline CDR1 is SGHNT and CDR2 is YYREEE (reference sequence). CDR3 residues: CASSSRQGGREKLFF. As DNA, the CDR3 is TGTGCCAGCAGCTCCAGACAGGGAGGCAGAGAAAAACTGTTTTTT.

This chain links TRBV6-5 with TRBJ1-1, with D possibly being TRBD1 (6 bases). CDR1 is MNHEY and CDR2 is SVGAGI in the germline V gene. Trimming shortened V by 6 bases and J by 3 bases, and 14 bases separated the two germline ends. This CDR3 region has 14 residues. CDR3 in DNA: TGTGCCAGCAGCCTGGACAGTAGCTACACTGAAGCTTTCTTT. Translation gives CASSLDSSYTEAFF.

The chain links TRBV6-1 to TRBJ1-2; D is undetermined. Deletions cut 2 bases from V and 8 bases from J, with 15 bases between. Germline values: CDR1 MNHNS, CDR2 SASEGT. There are 14 residues in the CDR3. The CDR3 DNA sequence: TGTGCCAGCAGTGAACGGTGGGGAGGGAACGGCTACACCTTC. This translates into CASSERWGGNGYTF.

The table lists this clone with a few counts. This rearrangement joins TRBV5-4 to TRBJ1-1, with unresolved D. The V gene's germline CDR1 is SGHNT and CDR2 YYREEE (reference sequence). The ends were cut back, 1 base at V and 0 bases at J, with 7 bases in the middle. The CDR3 runs to 14 residues. The CDR3 protein is CASSLPGMNTEAFF. CDR3 DNA sequence: TGTGCCAGCAGCTTGCCAGGCATGAACACTGAAGCTTTCTTT.

This clone was picked up a small number of times. The rearrangement links TRBV28 to TRBJ2-3, with TRBD2 identical over 7 bases. Germline V gives CDR1 MDHEN, CDR2 SYDVKM. V shed 5 bases and J 2 bases; nucleotides not matched to a gene: 7. The CDR3 runs to 15 residues. The CDR3 here is CASSGLGGITDTQYF. DNA of the CDR3: TGTGCCAGCAGTGGACTGGGGGGGATCACAGATACGCAGTATTTT. Together with reference TRBV28 and TRBJ2-3, the CDR3 gives the full variable domain: DVKVTQSSRYLVKRTGEKVFLECVQDMDHENMFWYRQDPGLGLRLIYFSYDVKMKEKGDIPEGYSVSREKKERFSLILESASTNQTSMYLCASSGLGGITDTQYFGPGTRLTVL.

The genes are TRBV27 and TRBJ2-5, with TRBD1 as a possible D gene (6 bases). Trimming took 5 bases from V and 7 from J, leaving 17 bases between them. The CDR3 has 14 residues. Germline V gene sequence: CDR1 MNHEY, CDR2 SMNVEV (reference sequence). The CDR3 reads CASSGSLQGATQYF. The CDR3 nucleotides are TGTGCCAGCAGTGGATCCCTACAGGGTGCGACCCAGTACTTC.

This chain uses TRBV28 with TRBJ2-1; D remains unclear. There are 12 residues in the CDR3. The V end lost 10 bases, the J end lost 6 bases, and 13 bases lay between the germline ends. The germline gives CDR1 MDHEN, CDR2 SYDVKM. The CDR3 spells CATARASNEQFF. As DNA, the CDR3 is TGTGCCACCGCCCGCGCAAGCAATGAGCAGTTCTTC.